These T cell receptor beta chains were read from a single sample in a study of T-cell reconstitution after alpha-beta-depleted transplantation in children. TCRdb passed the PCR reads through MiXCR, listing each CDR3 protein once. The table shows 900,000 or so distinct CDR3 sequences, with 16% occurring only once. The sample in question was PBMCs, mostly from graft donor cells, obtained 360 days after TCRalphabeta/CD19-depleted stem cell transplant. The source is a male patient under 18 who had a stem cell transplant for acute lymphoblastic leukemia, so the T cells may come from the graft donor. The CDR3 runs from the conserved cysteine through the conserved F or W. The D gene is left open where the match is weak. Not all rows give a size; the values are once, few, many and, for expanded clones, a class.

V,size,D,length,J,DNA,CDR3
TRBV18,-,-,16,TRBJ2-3,TGTGCCAGCTCATCACGAATGGAGGGCCTTGGAGATACGCAGTATTTT,CASSSRMEGLGDTQYF
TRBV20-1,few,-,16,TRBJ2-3,TGCAGTGCTACCGGACCCGCGTTAGGCCTCACAGATACGCAGTATTTT,CSATGPALGLTDTQYF
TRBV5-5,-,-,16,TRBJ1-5,TGTGCCAGCAGCTTGGGGTTTGGGGGCAGCAATCAGCCCCAGCATTTT,CASSLGFGGSNQPQHF
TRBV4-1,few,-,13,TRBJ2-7,TGCGCCAGCAGATTCCCGGGCTACTACGAGCAGTACTTC,CASRFPGYYEQYF
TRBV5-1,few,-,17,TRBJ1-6,TGCGCCAGCAGCTCGCGGAAGGGCGAAACCTATAATTCACCCCTCCACTTT,CASSSRKGETYNSPLHF
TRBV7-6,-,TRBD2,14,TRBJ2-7,TGTGCCAGCAGCTCAGAACTAGCGGGATGTGAGCAGTACTTC,CASSSELAGCEQYF
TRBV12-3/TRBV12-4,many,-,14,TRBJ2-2,TGTGCCAGCAGTTCCCCCCGGGACATTAGAAGGCTGTTTTTT,CASSSPRDIRRLFF
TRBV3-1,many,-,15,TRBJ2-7,TGTGCCAGCAGCCAAGAATGGGGCGGCTCCTACGAGCAGTACTTC,CASSQEWGGSYEQYF
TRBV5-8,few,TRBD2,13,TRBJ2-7,TGTGCCAGCAGCTTCGGGGAGGGCTACGAGCAGTACTTC,CASSFGEGYEQYF
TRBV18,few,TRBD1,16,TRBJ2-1,TGTGCCAGCTCTTCCCGACAGGGCGGCTCCTACAATGAGCAGTTCTTC,CASSSRQGGSYNEQFF
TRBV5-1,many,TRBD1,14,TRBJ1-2,TGCGCCAGCAGCTCCCAGGGGGCTAACTATGGCTACACCTTC,CASSSQGANYGYTF
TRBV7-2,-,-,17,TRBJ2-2,TGTGCCAGCAGCTTAGCCGGGACTCCCCCCAGGGACGGGGAGCTGTTTTTT,CASSLAGTPPRDGELFF
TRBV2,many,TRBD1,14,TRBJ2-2,TGTGCCAGCAGTGAACGGACAGGGCCCGGGGAGCTGTTTTTT,CASSERTGPGELFF
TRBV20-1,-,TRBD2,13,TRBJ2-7,TGCAGTGCTTCCGGGACTAGCGTCTACGAGCAGTACTTC,CSASGTSVYEQYF
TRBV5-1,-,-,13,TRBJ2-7,TGCGCCAGCAGGTGGGCCCGGTCCTGCGAGCAGTACTTC,CASRWARSCEQYF
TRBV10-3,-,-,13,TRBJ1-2,TGTGCCATCACCCCGCAGGGTTCCTATGGCTACACCTTC,CAITPQGSYGYTF
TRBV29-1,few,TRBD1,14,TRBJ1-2,TGCAGCGTGGCCGGACAGGAGAAAAACTATGGCTACACCTTC,CSVAGQEKNYGYTF
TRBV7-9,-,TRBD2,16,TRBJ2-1,TGTGCCAGCAGTTCAGGGGTAGGCGGTAGCGGGGATGAGCAGTTCTTC,CASSSGVGGSGDEQFF
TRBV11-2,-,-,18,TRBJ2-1,TGTGCCAGCAGCTTAGGGACGACGGGGCCTACAGGGTCCAATGAGCAGTTCTTC,CASSLGTTGPTGSNEQFF
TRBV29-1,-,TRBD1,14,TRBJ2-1,TGCAGCGGACCACAGGGGGTTTGCTACAATGAGCAGTTCTTC,CSGPQGVCYNEQFF
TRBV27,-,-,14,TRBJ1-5,TGTGCCAGCAGTTTGAGAGGGGTATACCAGCCCCAGCATTTT,CASSLRGVYQPQHF
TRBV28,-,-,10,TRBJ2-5,TGTGCCAGCAGGGGTACAGCCCAGGACTTC,CASRGTAQDF
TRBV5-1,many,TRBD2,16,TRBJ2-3,TGCGCCAGCAGCCTATTAGCGGGATTTAGCACAGATACGCAGTATTTT,CASSLLAGFSTDTQYF
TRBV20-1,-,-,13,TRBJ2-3,TGCAGTGCTAGACGGGTGGGCACAGATACGCAGTATTTT,CSARRVGTDTQYF
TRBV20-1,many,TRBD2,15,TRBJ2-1,TGCAGTGCTAGAGGGAGGCTAGCGGGGAACCCTGAGCAGTTCTTC,CSARGRLAGNPEQFF
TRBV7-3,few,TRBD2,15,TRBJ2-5,TGTGCCAGCAGATATCGGACTAGCGGACAAGAGACCCAGTACTTC,CASRYRTSGQETQYF
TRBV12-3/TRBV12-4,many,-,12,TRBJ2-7,TGTGCCAGCAGCCAAAGGGCCTACGAGCAGTACTTC,CASSQRAYEQYF
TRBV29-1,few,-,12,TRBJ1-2,TGCAGCGGGGGACGGAAGGACTATGGCTACACCTTC,CSGGRKDYGYTF
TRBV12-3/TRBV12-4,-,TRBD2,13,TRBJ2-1,TGTGCCAGCAGTCAAGGACTAGCCGACGAGCAGTTCTTC,CASSQGLADEQFF
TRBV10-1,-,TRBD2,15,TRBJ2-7,TGCGCCAGCAGTCCGGCCGGGACTAGCGCAGGCGAGCAGTACTTC,CASSPAGTSAGEQYF
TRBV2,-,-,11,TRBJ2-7,TGTGCCAGCATCCGAGGGCGGGAGCAGTACTTC,CASIRGREQYF
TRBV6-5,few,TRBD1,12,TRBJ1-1,TGTGCCAGCAGTGATGGGACAGGGAAAGCTTTCTTT,CASSDGTGKAFF
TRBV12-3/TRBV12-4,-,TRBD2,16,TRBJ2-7,TGTGCCAGCAGTTCCCCTTCCGGACTAGCGCAGTACGAGCAGTACTTC,CASSSPSGLAQYEQYF
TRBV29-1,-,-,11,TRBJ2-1,TGCAGCGTTGGGGGCGGGGATGAGCAGTTCTTC,CSVGGGDEQFF
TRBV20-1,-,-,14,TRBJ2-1,TGCAGTGCTAGACAGGGGAGCCGCTACAATGAGCAGTTCTTC,CSARQGSRYNEQFF
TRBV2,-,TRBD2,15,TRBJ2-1,TGTGCCAGCAAAATAGGACTAGCGACTTGGAATGAGCAGTTCTTC,CASKIGLATWNEQFF
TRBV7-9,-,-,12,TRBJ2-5,TGTGCCAGCACCTTGGGGCAAGAGACCCAGTACTTC,CASTLGQETQYF
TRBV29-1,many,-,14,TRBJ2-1,TGCAGCGTTGAAGGATGGAATCCAAGGAATGAGCAGTTCTTC,CSVEGWNPRNEQFF
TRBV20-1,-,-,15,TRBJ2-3,TGCAGTGCTAGAGCGGACGGGAGTCCCCCAGATACGCAGTATTTT,CSARADGSPPDTQYF